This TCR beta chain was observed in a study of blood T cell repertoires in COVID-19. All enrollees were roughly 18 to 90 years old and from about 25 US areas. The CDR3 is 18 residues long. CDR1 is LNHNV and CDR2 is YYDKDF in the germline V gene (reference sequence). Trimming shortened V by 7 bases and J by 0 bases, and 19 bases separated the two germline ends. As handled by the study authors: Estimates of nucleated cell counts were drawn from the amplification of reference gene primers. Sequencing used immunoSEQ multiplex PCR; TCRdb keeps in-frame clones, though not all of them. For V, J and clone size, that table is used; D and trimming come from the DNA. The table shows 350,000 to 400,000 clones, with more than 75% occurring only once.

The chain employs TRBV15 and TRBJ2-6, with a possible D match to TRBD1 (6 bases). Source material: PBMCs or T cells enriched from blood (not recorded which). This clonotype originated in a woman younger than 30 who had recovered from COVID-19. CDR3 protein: CATNPRGSTPSGANVLTF. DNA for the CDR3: TGTGCCACCAACCCCAGGGGCTCAACCCCCTCTGGGGCCAACGTCCTGACTTTC.